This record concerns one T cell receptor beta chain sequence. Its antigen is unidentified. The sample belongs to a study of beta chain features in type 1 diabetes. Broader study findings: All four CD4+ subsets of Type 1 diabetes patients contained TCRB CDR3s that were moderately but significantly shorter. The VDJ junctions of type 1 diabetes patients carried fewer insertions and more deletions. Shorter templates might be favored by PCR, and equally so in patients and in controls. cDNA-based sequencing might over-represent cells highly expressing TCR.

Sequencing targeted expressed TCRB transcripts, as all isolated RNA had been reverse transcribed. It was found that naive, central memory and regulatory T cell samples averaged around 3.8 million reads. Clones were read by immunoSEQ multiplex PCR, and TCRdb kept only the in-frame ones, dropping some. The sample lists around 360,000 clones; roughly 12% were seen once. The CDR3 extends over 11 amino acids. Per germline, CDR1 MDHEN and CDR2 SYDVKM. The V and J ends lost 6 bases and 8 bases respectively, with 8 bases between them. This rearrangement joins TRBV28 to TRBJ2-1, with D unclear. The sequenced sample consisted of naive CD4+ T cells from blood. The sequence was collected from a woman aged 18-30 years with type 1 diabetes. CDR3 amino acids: CASRQYHEQFF. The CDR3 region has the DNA TGTGCCAGCAGACAGTACCATGAGCAGTTCTTC.